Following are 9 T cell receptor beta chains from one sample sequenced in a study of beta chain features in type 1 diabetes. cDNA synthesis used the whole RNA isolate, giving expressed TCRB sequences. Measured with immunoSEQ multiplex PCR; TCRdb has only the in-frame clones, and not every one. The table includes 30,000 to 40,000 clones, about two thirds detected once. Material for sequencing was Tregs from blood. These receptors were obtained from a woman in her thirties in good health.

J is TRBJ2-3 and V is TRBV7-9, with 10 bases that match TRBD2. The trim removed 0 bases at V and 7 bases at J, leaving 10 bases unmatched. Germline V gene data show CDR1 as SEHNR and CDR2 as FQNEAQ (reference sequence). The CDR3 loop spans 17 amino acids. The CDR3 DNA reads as TGTGCCAGCAGCTTAGCTGGGCTAGCGGGAGTCGAGAATACGCAGTATTTT. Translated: CASSLAGLAGVENTQYF.

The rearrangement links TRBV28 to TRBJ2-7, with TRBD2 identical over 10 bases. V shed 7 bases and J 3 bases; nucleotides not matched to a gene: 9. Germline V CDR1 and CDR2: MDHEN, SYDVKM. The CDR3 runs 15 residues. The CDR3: CASKRALAGNYEQYF. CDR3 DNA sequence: TGTGCCAGCAAACGGGCACTAGCGGGAAACTACGAGCAGTACTTC.

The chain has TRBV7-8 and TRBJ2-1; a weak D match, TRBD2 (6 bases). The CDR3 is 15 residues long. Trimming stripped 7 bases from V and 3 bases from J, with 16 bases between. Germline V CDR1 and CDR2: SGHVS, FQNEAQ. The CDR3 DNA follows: TGTGCCAGCACAGGATCCGGGAGTGGCTACAATGAGCAGTTCTTC. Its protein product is CASTGSGSGYNEQFF.

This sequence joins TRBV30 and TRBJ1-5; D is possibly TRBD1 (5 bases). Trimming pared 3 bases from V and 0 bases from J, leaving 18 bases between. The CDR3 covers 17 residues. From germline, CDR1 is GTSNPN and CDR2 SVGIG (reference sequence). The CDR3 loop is CAWSGPNRDSSNQPQHF. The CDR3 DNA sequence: TGTGCCTGGAGCGGTCCCAATAGAGACAGTAGCAATCAGCCCCAGCATTTT.

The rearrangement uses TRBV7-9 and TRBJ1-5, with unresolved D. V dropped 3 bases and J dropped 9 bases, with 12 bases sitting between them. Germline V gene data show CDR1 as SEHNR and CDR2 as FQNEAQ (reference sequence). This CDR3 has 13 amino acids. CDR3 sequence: CASSFGRNRPQHF. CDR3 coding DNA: TGTGCCAGCAGCTTCGGCAGGAACCGGCCCCAGCATTTT.

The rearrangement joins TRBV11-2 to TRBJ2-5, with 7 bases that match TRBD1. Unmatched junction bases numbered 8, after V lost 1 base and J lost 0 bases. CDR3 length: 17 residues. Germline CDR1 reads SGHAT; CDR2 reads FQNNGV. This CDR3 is CASSLGPTGVHQETQYF. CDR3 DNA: TGTGCCAGCAGCTTAGGCCCCACAGGGGTTCACCAAGAGACCCAGTACTTC.

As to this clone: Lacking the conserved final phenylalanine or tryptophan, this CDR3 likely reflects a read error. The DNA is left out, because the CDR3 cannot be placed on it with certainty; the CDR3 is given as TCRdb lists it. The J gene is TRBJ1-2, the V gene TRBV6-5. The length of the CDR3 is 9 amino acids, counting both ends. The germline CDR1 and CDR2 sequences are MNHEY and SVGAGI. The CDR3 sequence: CASRNSGVV.

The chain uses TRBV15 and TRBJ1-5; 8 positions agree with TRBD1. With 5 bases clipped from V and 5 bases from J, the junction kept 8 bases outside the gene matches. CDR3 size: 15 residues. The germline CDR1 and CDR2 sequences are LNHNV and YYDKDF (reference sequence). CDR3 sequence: CATSRKTGADQPQHF. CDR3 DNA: TGTGCCACCAGCCGAAAGACAGGGGCGGATCAGCCCCAGCATTTT. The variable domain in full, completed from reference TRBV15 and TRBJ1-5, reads DAMVIQNPRYQVTQFGKPVTLSCSQTLNHNVMYWYQQKSSQAPKLLFHYYDKDFNNEADTPDNFQSRRPNTSFCFLDIRSPGLGDTAMYLCATSRKTGADQPQHFGDGTRLSIL.

CDR3 sequence: CASSLELHTDTQYF. The CDR3 nucleotides are TGCGCCAGCAGCTTGGAGCTGCACACAGATACGCAGTATTTT. This chain connects TRBV5-1 to TRBJ2-3; no firm D call. The CDR3 spans 14 residues. Germline V gives CDR1 SGHRS, CDR2 YFSETQ. Between the trimmed V and J ends, which lost 0 bases and 2 bases, there was a span of 7 bases.